These 10 T cell receptor beta chains were all obtained from the same sample, sequenced in a study of cytomegalovirus exposure and HLA in healthy donors. Profiled with immunoSEQ multiplex PCR; TCRdb holds only in-frame clones, not every one. This table holds more than 300,000 clones, 86% found once. Sequenced: PBMCs. Receptors were obtained from a woman aged 18-30 years in good health and CMV-seronegative.

The chain employs TRBV30 and TRBJ1-4; TRBD1 aligns across 7 bases. The CDR3 runs to 17 residues. Losses at the gene ends were 2 bases for V and 0 bases for J; bases not matched to a gene: 9. Germline V lookup: CDR1 GTSNPN, CDR2 SVGIG (reference sequence). The CDR3 protein is CAWSPGQRFATNEKLFF. The CDR3 coding sequence is TGTGCCTGGAGTCCGGGACAGAGATTTGCAACTAATGAAAAACTGTTTTTT.

The genes are TRBV30 and TRBJ1-5; D is uncertain. There are 13 residues in the CDR3. Trimming took off 2 bases at V and 0 bases at J, with 5 bases between the two ends. Germline CDR1 and CDR2: GTSNPN and SVGIG (reference sequence). The CDR3 region has the DNA TGTGCCTGGAGTCCCAATAGCAATCAGCCCCAGCATTTT. This encodes CAWSPNSNQPQHF.

The rearrangement uses TRBV29-1 and TRBJ2-7, with D maybe TRBD1 (6 bases). Trimming shortened V by 6 bases and J by 2 bases, and 14 bases separated the two germline ends. CDR1 and CDR2 from the germline V gene are SQVTM and ANQGSEA. CDR3 length: 13 amino acids. CDR3 nucleotide sequence: TGCAGCGTGGAGACAGGAGGCACCTACGAGCAGTACTTC. Translation: CSVETGGTYEQYF.

The chain carries TRBV7-9 and TRBJ1-2; 8 bases agree with TRBD1. Trimming removed 3 bases from V and 0 bases from J; junction bases left unmatched: 6. CDR1 and CDR2 (germline): SEHNR, FQNEAQ (reference sequence). The CDR3 is 16 residues long. CDR3 DNA: TGTGCCAGCAGCTTCCTGGGACAGGCTACTAACTATGGCTACACCTTC. It yields the protein CASSFLGQATNYGYTF.

This clone has only a few counts. The chain recombines TRBV7-9 with TRBJ1-2; D gene ambiguous. The CDR3 consists of 14 residues. Germline CDR1 SEHNR, CDR2 FQNEAQ (reference sequence). V lost 0 bases and J lost 4, with 9 bases in between. The CDR3 bases are TGTGCCAGCAGCTTAGCGGGCCAGCTCTATGGCTACACCTTC. It translates to CASSLAGQLYGYTF. Combining the CDR3 with reference TRBV7-9 and TRBJ1-2 gives the whole variable domain DTGVSQNPRHKITKRGQNVTFRCDPISEHNRLYWYRQTLGQGPEFLTYFQNEAQLEKSRLLSDRFSAERPKGSFSTLEIQRTEQGDSAMYLCASSLAGQLYGYTFGSGTRLTVV.

The genes are TRBV30 and TRBJ1-1, with TRBD1 identical over 8 bases. This CDR3 region has 14 residues. The J segment lost 4 bases and the V segment lost 1 base, leaving 5 bases of the junction unmatched. Germline CDR1 and CDR2: GTSNPN and SVGIG (reference sequence). CDR3 nucleotide sequence: TGTGCCTGGAGTGCCAGGGGGCGCGGCACTGAAGCTTTCTTT. Protein sequence: CAWSARGRGTEAFF.

The V and J genes are TRBV30 and TRBJ2-5; 8 nucleotides agree with TRBD2. Germline loops: CDR1 GTSNPN, CDR2 SVGIG (reference sequence). The CDR3 loop spans 14 amino acids. Trimming at V came to 5 bases and at J to 5 bases, leaving 10 bases not matched to a gene. The CDR3 loop is CAWGNAGGGETQYF. CDR3 nucleotides: TGTGCCTGGGGTAACGCGGGGGGAGGGGAGACCCAGTACTTC.

This chain uses TRBV19 with TRBJ1-5; no firm D call. CDR3 length equals 13 residues. CDR1 is LNHDA and CDR2 is SQIVND in the germline V gene (reference sequence). V shed 5 bases and J shed 4 bases, with 9 bases lying between them. The CDR3 protein is CASSPEVNQPQHF. CDR3 nucleotide sequence: TGTGCCAGTAGTCCCGAGGTAAATCAGCCCCAGCATTTT. The full variable domain, with the rest looked up from reference TRBV19 and TRBJ1-5, is DGGITQSPKYLFRKEGQNVTLSCEQNLNHDAMYWYRQDPGQGLRLIYYSQIVNDFQKGDIAEGYSVSREKKESFPLTVTSAQKNPTAFYLCASSPEVNQPQHFGDGTRLSIL.

To note about this clone: A read error may produce the germline difference seen at one junction end. This CDR3 reads CASSGPQGTLKTEAFF. The CDR3 coding sequence is TGTGCCAGCAGTGGCCCCCAAGGGACATTGAAAACTGAAGCTTTCTTT. The chain combines TRBV2 with TRBJ1-1; tentative D call: TRBD1 (6 bases). Germline lookup yields CDR1 SNHLY and CDR2 FYNNEI. The CDR3 sequence is 16 residues long. Full variable domain (missing parts from reference TRBV2 and TRBJ1-1): EPEVTQTPSHQVTQMGQEVILRCVPISNHLYFYWYRQILGQKVEFLVSFYNNEISEKSEIFDDQFSVERPDGSNFTLKIRSTKLEDSAMYFCASSGPQGTLKTEAFFGQGTRLTVV.

The chain links TRBV27 to TRBJ1-5, with no clear D. The CDR3 has 13 residues. Germline CDR1 reads MNHEY; CDR2 reads SMNVEV (reference sequence). The V and J ends lost 6 bases and 4 bases respectively, with 10 bases between them. The chain's CDR3 is CASRELGNQPQHF. As DNA, the CDR3 is TGTGCCAGCAGGGAACTAGGTAATCAGCCCCAGCATTTT.